The 31 T cell receptor beta chains below were found in one sample sequenced in a study of post-analysis software for immune sequencing data. Study-level results: Patients used a few TRBV segments, including TRBV5-6, TRBV5-1 and TRBV20-1, more often than controls.

The antigens for these receptors are not known. Each TCR beta cDNA library carried unique molecular identifiers. A single record per CDR3 protein comes from TCRdb applying MiXCR to the PCR reads. The data contain about 260,000 distinct CDR3 sequences, 35% to 40% of them singletons. Sequences were obtained from blood. The receptors were sampled from a girl aged 10 to 17 with multiple sclerosis.

This clonotype was detected many times. The chain recombines TRBV20-1 with TRBJ2-5; no clear D. CDR3 length: 13 residues. The ends were cut back, 0 bases at V and 5 bases at J, with 10 bases in the middle. Germline-derived CDR1 and CDR2 are DFQATT and SNEGSKA (reference sequence). For the CDR3, the DNA is TGCAGTGCTAGAGATCCACAGAGGGAGACCCAGTACTTC. Its translation: CSARDPQRETQYF.

V and J are TRBV18 and TRBJ1-1; no clear D gene. Germline CDR1 is KGHSH and CDR2 is LQKENI. This CDR3 comprises 14 residues. Trimming took off 2 bases at V and 0 bases at J, with 7 bases between the two ends. This CDR3 is CASSPSRMNTEAFF. Here the CDR3 DNA reads TGTGCCAGCTCACCAAGTAGGATGAACACTGAAGCTTTCTTT.

About this clonotype: A much larger clone is a single base away; this may be a read error. The rearrangement links TRBV20-1 to TRBJ1-2; D is possibly TRBD1 (5 bases). The CDR3 is made up of 14 amino acids. Trimming cost V 5 bases and J 3 bases, with 16 bases left between them. Germline V gene lookup returns CDR1 DFQATT and CDR2 SNEGSKA (reference sequence). The DNA for the CDR3 is TGCAGTGCTTCCAAAACGGGGGGAGACTATGGCTACACCTTC. Amino acids: CSASKTGGDYGYTF.

The sample holds a few counts of this clonotype. V is TRBV29-1 and J is TRBJ1-1; D is unclear. The V end was cut by 7 bases, the J end by 2 bases, with 17 bases between. The CDR3 is 14 residues long. The germline gives CDR1 SQVTM, CDR2 ANQGSEA. The CDR3 is CSATSKRVNTEAFF. The CDR3 DNA reads TGCAGCGCTACTTCGAAGAGGGTAAACACTGAAGCTTTCTTT.

This clonotype has ten or more counts. The rearrangement joins TRBV7-2 to TRBJ2-5, with 12 bases identical to TRBD2. The CDR3 covers 15 residues. Germline V gene sequence: CDR1 SGHTA, CDR2 FQGNSA. V lost 5 bases and J lost 1; bases outside the gene matches: 2. CDR3 protein: CASSGTSGFQETQYF. The CDR3 DNA reads as TGTGCCAGCAGCGGGACTAGCGGGTTCCAAGAGACCCAGTACTTC.

The rearrangement uses TRBV7-9 and TRBJ2-7; tentative D call: TRBD2 (5 bases). The CDR3 is 14 amino acids. Germline-derived CDR1 and CDR2 are SEHNR and FQNEAQ (reference sequence). Trimming left V 2 bases short and J 2 bases short, with 10 bases between. CDR3 sequence: CASSLMRAPYEQYF. The CDR3 region has the DNA TGTGCCAGCAGCTTAATGCGGGCTCCCTACGAGCAGTACTTC. The whole variable domain, remainder taken from reference TRBV7-9 and TRBJ2-7, is DTGVSQNPRHKITKRGQNVTFRCDPISEHNRLYWYRQTLGQGPEFLTYFQNEAQLEKSRLLSDRFSAERPKGSFSTLEIQRTEQGDSAMYLCASSLMRAPYEQYFGPGTRLTVT.

To note about this clonotype: Being one base from a much bigger clone, this may be a read error. The chain carries TRBV20-1 and TRBJ2-5; D unclear. The germline V gene has CDR1 DFQATT and CDR2 SNEGSKA (reference sequence). The CDR3 consists of 12 residues. Trimming stripped 1 base from V and 11 bases from J, with 14 bases between. The CDR3 protein is CSARVYASEQYF. DNA of the CDR3: TGCAGTGCTAGAGTATACGCTAGTGAGCAGTACTTC.

In regard to this clonotype: One base away lies a much larger clone, so this may be a sequencing read error. The CDR3 sequence is CASSWVADERYGYTF. CDR3 DNA sequence: TGCGCCAGCAGCTGGGTGGCCGACGAGCGGTATGGCTACACCTTC. The chain employs TRBV5-1 and TRBJ1-2; D gene unclear. The V end was cut by 3 bases, the J end by 5 bases, with 17 bases between. Germline V lookup: CDR1 SGHRS, CDR2 YFSETQ. The CDR3 is 15 amino acids.

At least ten counts were recorded for this clonotype. V is TRBV5-1 and J is TRBJ2-6, with D maybe TRBD1 (6 bases). Trimming took off 2 bases at V and 0 bases at J, with 9 bases between the two ends. The germline V gene encodes CDR1 SGHRS and CDR2 YFSETQ. The CDR3 has 16 amino acids. The CDR3 coding sequence is TGCGCCAGCAGCTTCGGACAGAGCTCTGGGGCCAACGTCCTGACTTTC. It translates to CASSFGQSSGANVLTF.

This rearrangement joins TRBV5-1 to TRBJ2-1; tentatively, D is TRBD2 (5 bases). The germline CDR1 and CDR2 sequences are SGHRS and YFSETQ. This CDR3 spans 16 amino acids. V was trimmed by 5 bases and J by 3 bases, leaving 18 bases between them. CDR3 bases: TGCGCCAGCAGTTTTCCAGCGGCAACAAACTACAATGAGCAGTTCTTC. The encoded protein is CASSFPAATNYNEQFF. Together with reference TRBV5-1 and TRBJ2-1, the CDR3 gives the full variable domain: KAGVTQTPRYLIKTRGQQVTLSCSPISGHRSVSWYQQTPGQGLQFLFEYFSETQRNKGNFPGRFSGRQFSNSRSEMNVSTLELGDSALYLCASSFPAATNYNEQFFGPGTRLTVL.

V is TRBV7-3 and J is TRBJ2-1; a possible D gene is TRBD2 (7 bases). Germline V CDR1 and CDR2: SGHTA, FQGTGA. V gave up 2 bases and J gave up 5 bases, with 16 bases separating them. This CDR3 comprises 16 residues. CDR3 bases: TGTGCCAGCAGCTTACAAGCGGGACACCTGAACAATGAGCAGTTCTTC. Translating gives CASSLQAGHLNNEQFF.

Concerning this clonotype: This could be a read error, since a much larger clone is one nucleotide away. The gene calls are TRBV6-5 and TRBJ1-2; a possible D gene is TRBD1 (5 bases). Germline CDR1 is MNHEY and CDR2 is SVGAGI. The CDR3 spans 14 residues. In DNA form, the CDR3 reads TGTGCCAGCAGTTACTCTGGGGGAACCTATGGCTCCACCTTC. It encodes CASSYSGGTYGSTF.

The chain recombines TRBV10-3 with TRBJ1-2; D gene ambiguous. The CDR3 totals 13 residues. CDR1 is ENHRY, CDR2 SYGVKD, per germline. With 7 bases removed from V and 8 bases from J, the gap between germline ends came to 17 bases. The CDR3 DNA is TGTGCCATCAAGGGTGACACGCCGGGCGGCTACACCTTC. It yields the protein CAIKGDTPGGYTF.

Concerning this clonotype: This sequence may be a read error, since a much larger clone differs from it by one base. J is TRBJ2-1 and V is TRBV5-6, with unresolved D. Germline lookup yields CDR1 SGHDT and CDR2 YYEEEE. V was clipped by 6 bases and J by 13 bases, with 17 bases between them. The CDR3 has 12 residues. CDR3 amino acids: CASKSGEETQFF. CDR3 bases: TGTGCCAGCAAATCAGGTGAAGAGACCCAGTTCTTC.

This clonotype appeared many times. The chain combines TRBV28 with TRBJ2-1; 10 bases line up with TRBD2. Losses at the gene ends were 5 bases for V and 15 bases for J; bases not matched to a gene: 4. The CDR3 extends over 11 amino acids. Germline CDR1 reads MDHEN; CDR2 reads SYDVKM. Here the CDR3 reads CASSTGLARFF. Written as DNA, the CDR3 is TGTGCCAGCAGTACGGGACTAGCGCGGTTCTTC.

With regard to this clonotype: This may be a read error: a much more frequent sequence differs by one nucleotide. The gene calls are TRBV2 and TRBJ2-1; perhaps TRBD1 as D (5 bases). V was pared by 3 bases and J by 13 bases, with 16 bases between. The CDR3 totals 13 residues. Germline assignment: CDR1 SNHLY and CDR2 FYNNEI. CDR3 region: CASSEGPQETQFF. The CDR3 DNA reads TGTGCCAGCAGTGAGGGGCCTCAAGAGACCCAGTTCTTC. The whole variable domain, filled in from reference TRBV2 and TRBJ2-1, reads EPEVTQTPSHQVTQMGQEVILRCVPISNHLYFYWYRQILGQKVEFLVSFYNNEISEKSEIFDDQFSVERPDGSNFTLKIRSTKLEDSAMYFCASSEGPQETQFFGPGTRLTVL.

This clonotype was seen repeatedly, ten times or more. The chain has TRBV4-1 and TRBJ2-1; a possible D gene is TRBD2 (6 bases). Trimming shortened V by 1 base and J by 4 bases, and 14 bases separated the two germline ends. In germline, CDR1 is MGHRA, CDR2 YSYEKL. The CDR3 has 16 amino acids. The CDR3 region is CASSQVGGTPYNEQFF. DNA for the CDR3: TGCGCCAGCAGCCAAGTTGGCGGGACCCCGTACAATGAGCAGTTCTTC.

The genes are TRBV5-4 and TRBJ2-1; 7 bases fit TRBD1. The CDR3 is 16 amino acids. With 3 bases clipped from V and 2 bases from J, the junction kept 8 bases outside the gene matches. Germline V gives CDR1 SGHNT, CDR2 YYREEE (reference sequence). As DNA, the CDR3 is TGTGCCAGCAGCTCAACAGGGGCCCGGACCTACAATGAGCAGTTCTTC. Translating it yields CASSSTGARTYNEQFF.

This clonotype was seen a handful of times. This rearrangement joins TRBV4-1 to TRBJ2-5; 13 positions match TRBD2. The CDR3 sequence is 14 residues long. V lost 4 bases, J lost 10 bases, and 6 bases stayed unmatched. The germline V gene encodes CDR1 MGHRA and CDR2 YSYEKL. The CDR3 DNA reads TGCGCCAGCAGCCTGACTAGCGGGGGGCCGGGCCAGTACTTC. Its translation: CASSLTSGGPGQYF.

The chain links TRBV28 to TRBJ1-1; 9 bases map to TRBD1. The germline CDR1 and CDR2 sequences are MDHEN and SYDVKM. CDR3 size: 14 residues. Trimming removed 4 bases from V and 6 bases from J; junction bases left unmatched: 6. The CDR3 sequence: CASSWDREGSEAFF. The CDR3 coding sequence is TGTGCCAGCAGTTGGGACAGGGAGGGCTCTGAAGCTTTCTTT.

The rearrangement joins TRBV29-1 to TRBJ2-1; 9 bases align to TRBD2. The junction had 1 base not matched to a gene; V was cut back by 4 bases and J by 6 bases. The CDR3 is 12 residues long. The V gene's germline CDR1 is SQVTM and CDR2 ANQGSEA. CDR3 nucleotides: TGCAGCGTTGGGACTAGCGCCAATGAGCAGTTCTTC. Translating gives CSVGTSANEQFF.

A note on this clonotype: This may be a read error, as it is one base from a much larger clone. The V call is TRBV6-5, the J call TRBJ2-5, with D hard to call. The CDR3 runs 15 residues. The germline CDR1 and CDR2 sequences are MNHEY and SVGAGI. CDR3 region: CASSYSNGLKETQCF. DNA of the CDR3: TGTGCCAGCAGTTACTCGAACGGGCTGAAAGAGACCCAGTGCTTC.

This clonotype was counted at least ten times. The chain uses TRBV20-1 and TRBJ1-2; TRBD1 aligns across 10 bases. Trimming took 6 bases from V and 8 from J; bases not matched to a gene: 15. The V gene's germline CDR1 is DFQATT and CDR2 SNEGSKA (reference sequence). The CDR3 extends over 15 amino acids. CDR3 bases: TGCAGTGCAATGCCCTGGGACAGGGGAGGTGGGGGCTACACCTTC. Encoded protein: CSAMPWDRGGGGYTF.

This clonotype was observed many times. The gene calls are TRBV6-6 and TRBJ2-1, with a tentative D call TRBD2 (6 bases). V was trimmed by 7 bases and J by 4 bases, leaving 14 bases between them. Looked up from germline, CDR1 is MNHNY and CDR2 is SVGAGI (reference sequence). This CDR3 has 14 amino acids. CDR3 loop: CASTTGEWYNEQFF. The CDR3 DNA reads TGTGCCAGCACCACGGGGGAGTGGTACAATGAGCAGTTCTTC.

This chain connects TRBV7-9 to TRBJ2-7, with D uncertain. The CDR3 is 13 amino acids. Between the trimmed V and J ends, which lost 2 bases and 3 bases, there was a span of 8 bases. Germline-derived CDR1 and CDR2 are SEHNR and FQNEAQ (reference sequence). The CDR3 region has the DNA TGTGCCAGCAGCTTATCCCCGGACTACGAGCAGTACTTC. Translating gives CASSLSPDYEQYF. The entire variable domain, with the rest obtained from reference TRBV7-9 and TRBJ2-7, is as follows: DTGVSQNPRHKITKRGQNVTFRCDPISEHNRLYWYRQTLGQGPEFLTYFQNEAQLEKSRLLSDRFSAERPKGSFSTLEIQRTEQGDSAMYLCASSLSPDYEQYFGPGTRLTVT.

This clonotype turned up a few times. The chain is built from TRBV9 and TRBJ2-2; 13 nucleotides match TRBD2. The V gene's germline CDR1 is SGDLS and CDR2 YYNGEE. There are 16 residues in the CDR3. The V segment lost 4 bases and the J segment 6 bases; nucleotides outside the gene matches: 6. In nucleotides, the CDR3 is TGTGCCAGCAGCCCAGGACTAGCGGGAGCTGCCGGGGAGCTGTTTTTT. Amino acid sequence: CASSPGLAGAAGELFF. The full variable domain, with the rest looked up from reference TRBV9 and TRBJ2-2, is DSGVTQTPKHLITATGQRVTLRCSPRSGDLSVYWYQQSLDQGLQFLIQYYNGEERAKGNILERFSAQQFPDLHSELNLSSLELGDSALYFCASSPGLAGAAGELFFGEGSRLTVL.

The table lists this clonotype with a few counts. A read error may be the cause here, since a much bigger clone is one base away. V usage is TRBV5-5 and J usage is TRBJ2-5; D is unclear. The germline CDR1 and CDR2 sequences are SGHKS and YYEKEE (reference sequence). V was clipped by 0 bases and J by 11 bases, with 20 bases between them. This CDR3 has 15 amino acids. The CDR3 region has the DNA TGTGCCAGCAGCTTGGGTGAACAACCGTACAATGAGCAGTACTTC. This translates into CASSLGEQPYNEQYF.

This clonotype was observed a handful of times. The V and J genes are TRBV5-1 and TRBJ2-1; 8 nucleotides line up with TRBD1. CDR1 is SGHRS, CDR2 YFSETQ, per germline. The trim removed 4 bases at V and 1 base at J, leaving 7 bases unmatched. This CDR3 spans 16 amino acids. The CDR3 sequence: CASSTGTGQSYNEQFF. The CDR3 nucleotides are TGCGCCAGCAGCACCGGGACAGGCCAGTCCTACAATGAGCAGTTCTTC.

The gene calls are TRBV14 and TRBJ1-1; no definite D call. Trimming removed 3 bases from V and 3 bases from J, with 11 bases in between. CDR1 is SGHDN and CDR2 is FVKESK in the germline V gene. The CDR3 length is 14 residues. CDR3 residues: CASSQKGWDTEAFF. CDR3 sequence (DNA): TGTGCCAGCAGCCAGAAAGGGTGGGACACTGAAGCTTTCTTT.

J is TRBJ1-1 and V is TRBV29-1; 7 positions agree with TRBD1. The CDR3 contains 14 residues. The trim removed 1 base at V and 10 bases at J, leaving 12 bases unmatched. Germline V gene lookup returns CDR1 SQVTM and CDR2 ANQGSEA. The CDR3: CSVEGRGQTRGAFF. Here the CDR3 DNA reads TGCAGCGTTGAAGGCCGGGGACAGACTCGAGGAGCTTTCTTT.

Comment on this clonotype: One end of the junction varies from germline; a read error may be responsible. The chain employs TRBV7-3 and TRBJ2-5; 8 bases map to TRBD2. CDR1 SGHTA and CDR2 FQGTGA come from the germline V gene. The CDR3 consists of 15 residues. CDR3 loop: CASSSGLVMFNEQYF. CDR3 nucleotides: TGTGCCAGCAGCTCGGGACTAGTGATGTTCAATGAGCAGTACTTT.